The 20 T cell receptor beta chains below were found in one sample sequenced in a study of blood T cell repertoires in COVID-19. This table comes from immunoSEQ multiplex PCR, and its TCRdb copy is limited to in-frame clones, with some not included. Seen here are roughly 42,000 clones, roughly 80% observed once, and the top ten hold roughly a third. The sequencing input was peripheral blood. The receptors shown here come from a woman aged 80 or over with acute or convalescent COVID-19.

This chain uses TRBV25-1 with TRBJ1-5, with a weak D call TRBD1 (5 bases). The CDR3 spans 13 residues. Germline lookup yields CDR1 MGHDK and CDR2 SYGVNS. V dropped 3 bases and J dropped 6 bases, with 9 bases sitting between them. The CDR3 nucleotides read TGTGCCAGCAGTGAGGGGGGGGGTCAGCCCCAGCATTTT. Residues: CASSEGGGQPQHF.

The rearrangement links TRBV20-1 to TRBJ2-7; D is perhaps TRBD2 (5 bases). The CDR3 is 14 amino acids. V was cut by 3 bases and J by 0 bases, with 12 bases left in between. Per germline, CDR1 DFQATT and CDR2 SNEGSKA (reference sequence). CDR3 in DNA: TGCAGTGCTAGTTTGAGTCGGGGCTCCTACGAGCAGTACTTC. Translating it yields CSASLSRGSYEQYF.

The rearrangement links TRBV18 to TRBJ1-1; 10 bases fit TRBD1. With 3 bases clipped from V and 7 bases from J, the junction kept 11 bases outside the gene matches. CDR3 length equals 16 residues. Per the germline V gene, CDR1 is KGHSH and CDR2 is LQKENI. This CDR3 reads CASSPPTGQGLSEAFF. CDR3 nucleotides: TGTGCCAGCTCACCGCCCACGGGACAGGGGCTGAGTGAAGCTTTCTTT.

V usage is TRBV5-4 and J usage is TRBJ2-3, with TRBD1 matching over 11 bases. Trimming at V came to 4 bases and at J to 2 bases, leaving 9 bases not matched to a gene. Germline values: CDR1 SGHNT, CDR2 YYREEE (reference sequence). This CDR3 comprises 17 residues. The CDR3 protein is CASSPLRTGGPTDTQYF. CDR3 DNA sequence: TGTGCCAGCAGCCCCCTCCGGACAGGGGGCCCCACAGATACGCAGTATTTT.

V and J are TRBV10-3 and TRBJ1-1; 7 bases match TRBD1. V gave up 6 bases and J gave up 0 bases; unmatched junction bases: 4. The V gene's germline CDR1 is ENHRY and CDR2 SYGVKD. The CDR3 is 14 amino acids. CDR3 nucleotides: TGTGCCATCAGGGCCGGGACAGTGAACACTGAAGCTTTCTTT. Amino acid sequence: CAIRAGTVNTEAFF.

The chain recombines TRBV11-2 with TRBJ2-3; 9 bases fit TRBD2. J was trimmed by 1 base and V by 5 bases; bases with no gene match: 4. This CDR3 spans 15 amino acids. CDR1 and CDR2 (germline): SGHAT, FQNNGV. The CDR3 nucleotides read TGTGCCAGCAGCCATAGCGGGAGCCGCACAGATACGCAGTATTTT. It is translated as CASSHSGSRTDTQYF.

This chain joins TRBV20-1 and TRBJ1-2; D is unclear. V lost 3 bases and J 4 bases, leaving 15 bases between the germline ends. CDR1 is DFQATT, CDR2 SNEGSKA, per germline (reference sequence). The CDR3 spans 14 residues. CDR3 DNA: TGCAGTGCTAGTTCGCAGGAAGGTTCCTATGGCTACACCTTC. This translates into CSASSQEGSYGYTF.

This clone has just one count. This chain joins TRBV7-2 and TRBJ1-4; D is uncertain. Germline CDR1 is SGHTA and CDR2 is FQGNSA. Trimming shortened V by 3 bases and J by 5 bases, and 7 bases separated the two germline ends. The CDR3 loop spans 13 amino acids. The CDR3 DNA reads TGTGCCAGCAGCTTGAGGCGGAATGAAAAACTGTTTTTT. It yields the protein CASSLRRNEKLFF.

The V call is TRBV25-1, the J call TRBJ2-1, with 14 bases fitting TRBD2. Germline trimming cut 5 bases from V and 10 bases from J; bases unmatched to any gene: 7. CDR3 length: 15 amino acids. The germline CDR1 and CDR2 sequences are MGHDK and SYGVNS. As DNA, the CDR3 is TGTGCCAGCAGTAGAGGGACTAGCGGGAGAACGGAGCAGTTCTTC. Amino acids: CASSRGTSGRTEQFF.

The V gene is TRBV7-3, the J gene TRBJ2-1, with TRBD2 identical over 10 bases. This CDR3 is built from 15 residues. Germline CDR1 and CDR2: SGHTA and FQGTGA. Unmatched junction bases numbered 5, after V lost 2 bases and J lost 7 bases. The CDR3 region has the DNA TGTGCCAGCAGCTTAGCCCTAGCGGGAGTAAATGAGCAGTTCTTC. It encodes CASSLALAGVNEQFF.

The chain uses TRBV6-5 and TRBJ2-2, with 8 bases lining up with TRBD1. The CDR3 has 16 residues. J gave up 0 bases and V 0 bases, and 0 bases lay outside the gene matches. Germline V CDR1 and CDR2: MNHEY, SVGAGI. The CDR3: CASSYSTGANTGELFF. The CDR3 nucleotides are TGTGCCAGCAGTTACTCGACAGGGGCGAACACCGGGGAGCTGTTTTTT.

V usage is TRBV18 and J usage is TRBJ1-2; 8 nucleotides match TRBD1. Germline trimming cut 2 bases from V and 1 base from J; bases unmatched to any gene: 3. The CDR3 loop spans 15 amino acids. Germline assignment: CDR1 KGHSH and CDR2 LQKENI. The CDR3 sequence is CASSPVTGGNYGYTF. CDR3 nucleotides: TGTGCCAGCTCACCAGTTACAGGGGGTAACTATGGCTACACCTTC.

This chain connects TRBV5-4 to TRBJ2-3; 8 bases are shared with TRBD1. V shed 3 bases and J 6 bases; nucleotides not matched to a gene: 9. Germline V CDR1 and CDR2: SGHNT, YYREEE (reference sequence). The CDR3 is 15 residues long. The CDR3 sequence: CASSSNRGLTDTQYF. The CDR3, as DNA: TGTGCCAGCAGCTCAAACAGGGGGTTAACGGATACGCAGTATTTT.

V usage is TRBV7-2 and J usage is TRBJ2-7; the match to TRBD1 covers 7 bases. Germline CDR1 reads SGHTA; CDR2 reads FQGNSA. The length of the CDR3 is 12 residues. With V trimmed by 5 bases and J by 6 bases, 4 bases remained unmatched. The CDR3 is CASSPTGFEQYF. The CDR3 DNA reads TGTGCCAGCAGCCCGACAGGGTTCGAGCAGTACTTC.

V and J are TRBV30 and TRBJ1-2, with D unresolved. The CDR3 spans 10 residues. Germline V gene lookup returns CDR1 GTSNPN and CDR2 SVGIG (reference sequence). V gave up 8 bases and J gave up 5 bases, with 9 bases separating them. The CDR3 is CAAGPYGYTF. The CDR3 bases are TGTGCCGCGGGTCCTTATGGCTACACCTTC.

The chain couples TRBV12-3 or TRBV12-4 to TRBJ1-1; 8 bases are a match to TRBD1. With V trimmed by 5 bases and J by 7 bases, 3 bases remained unmatched. The CDR3 loop spans 12 amino acids. CDR3 DNA sequence: TGTGCCAGCAGTCAAACAGGGGGTGAAGCTTTCTTT. This sequence encodes CASSQTGGEAFF.

The gene calls are TRBV2 and TRBJ2-5, with TRBD1 matching 7 bases. Trimming at V came to 6 bases and at J to 14 bases, leaving 9 bases not matched to a gene. CDR1 and CDR2 (germline): SNHLY, FYNNEI. There are 11 residues in the CDR3. The CDR3 is CASRTREGGYF. The DNA for the CDR3 is TGTGCCAGCAGGACTCGGGAAGGGGGCTACTTC.

The genes are TRBV9 and TRBJ2-5; 7 bases are a match to TRBD2. This CDR3 contains 15 residues. J was trimmed by 5 bases and V by 0 bases; bases with no gene match: 7. Germline CDR1 reads SGDLS; CDR2 reads YYNGEE. Here the CDR3 reads CASSVAAGVSETQYF. CDR3 DNA sequence: TGTGCCAGCAGCGTAGCCGCGGGAGTTTCTGAGACCCAGTACTTC.

The rearrangement uses TRBV6-6 and TRBJ1-1; 7 bases line up with TRBD1. Trimming removed 6 bases from V and 6 bases from J; junction bases left unmatched: 4. Germline V gives CDR1 MNHNY, CDR2 SVGAGI (reference sequence). The CDR3 is 12 residues long. CDR3 sequence (DNA): TGTGCCAGCAGCCCGCAGGGGGCTGAAGCTTTCTTT. It encodes CASSPQGAEAFF.

The rearrangement links TRBV6-5 to TRBJ1-2, with 7 bases aligning to TRBD1. Germline loops: CDR1 MNHEY, CDR2 SVGAGI. This CDR3 spans 15 amino acids. The ends lost 2 bases at V and 6 bases at J; junction bases unmatched: 9. The CDR3 loop is CASSYGAQGGNGYTF. In nucleotides, the CDR3 is TGTGCCAGCAGTTACGGCGCCCAAGGGGGCAATGGCTACACCTTC.